This T cell receptor beta chain comes out of a study of follicular helper T cells after annual influenza vaccination. Overall study: Sampling occurred days 0, 7 and 28 after each influenza vaccination. For some subjects, blood spans the 2013-2014, 2014-2015 and 2015-2016 annual vaccinations.

Study-level points and caveats: Each annual vaccination recalled recurring oligoclonal ICOS+CD38+ cTfh clonotypes.

Profiled with immunoSEQ multiplex PCR; TCRdb holds only in-frame clones, not every one. Here the sample spans under 9,500 clones, 70% to 90% being singletons. The sample holds one count of this clone. Its antigen is not known. Trimming took 5 bases from V and 7 from J, leaving 20 bases between them. The CDR3 sequence is 15 residues long. The germline CDR1 and CDR2 sequences are SGHTA and FQGNSA. The time point was: 2015-2016 season, pre-vaccination. Cells are cTfh (non-naive CD4+CXCR5+PD-1+), split by ICOS and CD38 into double-positive or double-negative. This specimen was CXCR5+ CD38- circulating T follicular helper cells from blood, taken on the day of influenza vaccination. Documented subset: circulating Tfh, non-naive CD4+CXCR5+PD-1+ (ICOS+CD38+ or ICOS-CD38-). This receptor was taken from an adult who received the influenza vaccine. The rearrangement joins TRBV7-2 to TRBJ1-2; the D gene is possibly TRBD1 (5 bases). As DNA, the CDR3 is TGTGCCAGCAGCCCGGGGACCGGCCGGGATTTTGGCTACACCTTC. This gives the protein CASSPGTGRDFGYTF.